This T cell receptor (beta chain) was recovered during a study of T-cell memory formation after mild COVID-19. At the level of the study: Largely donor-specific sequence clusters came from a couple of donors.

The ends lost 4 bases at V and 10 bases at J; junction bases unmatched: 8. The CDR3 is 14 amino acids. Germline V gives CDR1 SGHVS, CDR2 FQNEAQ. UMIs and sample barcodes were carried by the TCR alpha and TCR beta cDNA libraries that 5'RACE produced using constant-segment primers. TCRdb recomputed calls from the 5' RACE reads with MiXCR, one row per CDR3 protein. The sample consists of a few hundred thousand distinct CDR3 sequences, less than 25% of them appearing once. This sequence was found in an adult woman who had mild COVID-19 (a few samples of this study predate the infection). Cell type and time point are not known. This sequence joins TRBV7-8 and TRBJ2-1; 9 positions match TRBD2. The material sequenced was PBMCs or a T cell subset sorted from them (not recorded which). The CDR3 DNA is TGTGCCAGCAGCTCGGGGACTAGCACACTCGAGCAGTTCTTC. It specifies CASSSGTSTLEQFF.